This entry lists 9 T cell receptor beta chains sequenced from one sample in a study of shared clonotypes between healthy human individuals (dated by TCRdb to 2019 to 2021). Libraries came from the immunoSEQ multiplex PCR assay. TCRdb re-hosts the immuneACCESS table, in-frame sequences only. Its copies lack some clones; in the studies checked, an unresolved V gene accounts for under half of them, and the cause for the rest is not known. The sample yields around 2,000,000 clones; roughly 94% were counted once. The leading ten clones occupy 0.1% to 0.15% of the sample. Source material: naive CD4+ T cells sorted from blood. The cell subset or site label, as the study defines it: CD45RA+ positively selected. These receptors were taken from a man between 18 and 29 years old in good health.

This chain links TRBV10-3 with TRBJ2-5; D unclear. The CDR3 contains 10 residues. The V end lost 8 bases, the J end lost 2 bases, and 3 bases lay between the germline ends. CDR1 and CDR2 (germline): ENHRY, SYGVKD. The CDR3 sequence: CAIGQETQYF. The CDR3 DNA sequence: TGTGCCATCGGGCAAGAGACCCAGTACTTC.

The chain is built from TRBV7-2 and TRBJ1-1, with unresolved D. CDR3 size: 13 residues. Trimming stripped 5 bases from V and 1 base from J, with 8 bases between. Germline CDR1 is SGHTA and CDR2 is FQGNSA. CDR3 loop: CASSLTKNTEAFF. In nucleotides, the CDR3 is TGTGCCAGCAGCCTGACAAAGAACACTGAAGCTTTCTTT.

Here the CDR3 reads CASSPAGNMANEKLFF. As DNA, the CDR3 is TGTGCCAGTAGTCCCGCGGGGAACATGGCTAATGAAAAACTGTTTTTT. The V call is TRBV19, the J call TRBJ1-4; D is unclear. The CDR3 sequence is 16 residues long. CDR1 and CDR2 (germline): LNHDA, SQIVND (reference sequence). Trimming cost V 5 bases and J 3 bases, with 16 bases left between them.

The V and J genes are TRBV27 and TRBJ2-3; 9 bases are shared with TRBD2. The CDR3 covers 15 residues. Per germline, CDR1 MNHEY and CDR2 SMNVEV (reference sequence). V trimming: 6 bases; J trimming: 1 base; junction bases outside the gene matches: 5. The chain's CDR3 is CASRLAGAGTDTQYF. As DNA, the CDR3 is TGTGCCAGCAGGTTAGCGGGAGCGGGCACAGATACGCAGTATTTT.

V and J are TRBV30 and TRBJ1-1; D ambiguous. CDR3 length: 13 amino acids. Germline CDR1 and CDR2: GTSNPN and SVGIG (reference sequence). Between the trimmed V and J ends, which lost 0 bases and 3 bases, there was a span of 8 bases. CDR3 coding DNA: TGTGCCTGGAGTGTACTTACGCACACTGAAGCTTTCTTT. This encodes CAWSVLTHTEAFF.

The genes are TRBV7-2 and TRBJ2-7; 8 bases are a match to TRBD2. Germline V lookup: CDR1 SGHTA, CDR2 FQGNSA. With 0 bases clipped from V and 2 bases from J, the junction kept 3 bases outside the gene matches. The CDR3 has 15 residues. The CDR3: CASSLAVRGAYEQYF. The CDR3 DNA follows: TGTGCCAGCAGCTTAGCGGTGCGGGGGGCCTACGAGCAGTACTTC.

This chain uses TRBV7-2 with TRBJ2-7, with TRBD1 matching 8 bases. Looked up from germline, CDR1 is SGHTA and CDR2 is FQGNSA. CDR3 size: 15 residues. Trimming removed 5 bases from V and 4 bases from J; junction bases left unmatched: 10. CDR3 nucleotide sequence: TGTGCCAGCAGCCCAGGACAGGGAATGGTTTACGAGCAGTACTTC. The encoded protein is CASSPGQGMVYEQYF.

The chain joins TRBV6-1 to TRBJ1-3; no clear D gene. This CDR3 spans 15 amino acids. The V end was cut by 2 bases, the J end by 1 base, with 9 bases between. Per the germline V gene, CDR1 is MNHNS and CDR2 is SASEGT. The CDR3 sequence is CASSEQPVSGNTIYF. The DNA for the CDR3 is TGTGCCAGCAGTGAACAACCCGTTTCTGGAAACACCATATATTTT.

The rearrangement joins TRBV5-1 to TRBJ1-2; possibly TRBD1 for D (5 bases). The CDR3 has 14 amino acids. In germline, CDR1 is SGHRS, CDR2 YFSETQ. Trimming left V 3 bases short and J 4 bases short, with 13 bases between. The CDR3 coding sequence is TGCGCCAGCAGCTCGGGGGGAAAGACCTATGGCTACACCTTC. The encoded protein is CASSSGGKTYGYTF.